This is a list of T cell receptor beta chains from one sample in a study of T cells after yellow fever vaccination. TCRdb called the 5' RACE reads again in MiXCR, with one record for every CDR3 protein. The sample yields approximately 90,000 distinct CDR3 sequences, roughly 15% seen once. The starting material was CD8+ T cells not binding an NS4B(214-222) dextramer, sorted from PBMCs, obtained roughly 20 days after the first yellow fever vaccination. The receptors stem from a young man who received the YFV17D yellow fever vaccine. Each CDR3 is given with its conserved first and last residue. A D gene is named only where the DNA matches it firmly. Rows may omit the clone size; those that give it use once, few, many or a size class.

j_call,v_call,clone_size,d_call,cdr3_aa,cdr3_nt
TRBJ2-5,TRBV6-5,few,NA,CASRGDQETQYF,TGTGCCAGCAGGGGGGACCAAGAGACCCAGTACTTC
TRBJ1-2,TRBV6-5,NA,NA,CASSYSVTNYGYTF,TGTGCCAGCAGTTACTCGGTCACTAACTATGGCTACACCTTC
TRBJ1-1,TRBV5-1,few,NA,CASSLTRAANTEAFF,TGCGCCAGCAGCTTGACCCGGGCCGCGAACACTGAAGCTTTCTTT
TRBJ1-1,TRBV20-1,NA,NA,CSAPNTEAFF,TGCAGTGCACCCAACACTGAAGCTTTCTTT
TRBJ2-3,TRBV10-2,NA,TRBD2,CASSILAGSTDTQYF,TGCGCCAGCAGCATACTAGCGGGAAGCACAGATACGCAGTATTTT
TRBJ2-5,TRBV15,NA,NA,CATSREPGPQETQYF,TGTGCCACCAGCAGAGAGCCAGGACCCCAAGAGACCCAGTACTTC
TRBJ2-7,TRBV20-1,NA,TRBD1,CSAQPLGGQGNEQYF,TGCAGTGCCCAACCGTTGGGGGGACAGGGTAACGAGCAGTACTTC
TRBJ2-1,TRBV24-1,few,TRBD1,CATSDLRDRAPYEQFF,TGTGCCACCAGTGATTTGCGGGACAGGGCTCCATATGAGCAGTTCTTC
TRBJ2-1,TRBV6-1,NA,TRBD2,CASRPSGGVYNEQFF,TGTGCCAGCAGGCCTAGCGGGGGGGTTTACAATGAGCAGTTCTTC
TRBJ2-6,TRBV10-3,NA,TRBD1,CAIRDRDSGANVLTF,TGTGCCATCAGGGACAGGGACTCTGGGGCCAACGTCCTGACTTTC
TRBJ1-2,TRBV27,few,NA,CASSFSGNPYGYTF,TGTGCCAGCAGTTTCTCAGGGAACCCTTATGGCTACACCTTC
TRBJ2-4,TRBV20-1,few,TRBD2,CSAARGGENIQYF,TGCAGTGCTGCGCGGGGGGGCGAGAACATTCAGTACTTC
TRBJ1-1,TRBV5-1,NA,NA,CASSLKNTEAFF,TGCGCCAGCAGCTTAAAGAACACTGAAGCTTTCTTT
TRBJ2-1,TRBV5-1,NA,NA,CASRGIVHNEQFF,TGCGCCAGCAGGGGAATCGTCCACAATGAGCAGTTCTTC
TRBJ2-2,TRBV20-1,NA,TRBD2,CSARDLAGGSGELFF,TGCAGTGCTAGAGATCTAGCGGGGGGTTCTGGGGAGCTGTTTTTT
TRBJ2-1,TRBV5-1,NA,TRBD2,CASSLEAGEYYNEQFF,TGCGCCAGCAGCTTGGAGGCGGGGGAGTACTACAATGAGCAGTTCTTC
TRBJ1-5,TRBV6-2/TRBV6-3,few,NA,CASSYVGQPQHF,TGTGCCAGCAGTTACGTTGGTCAGCCCCAGCATTTT
TRBJ2-7,TRBV7-9,few,NA,CASSRAARGPSYEQYF,TGTGCCAGCAGCAGAGCGGCCCGGGGGCCTTCCTACGAGCAGTACTTC
TRBJ2-3,TRBV28,few,NA,CASGYRPNLYTDTQYF,TGTGCCAGCGGTTACAGGCCCAATCTCTACACAGATACGCAGTATTTT
TRBJ1-3,TRBV29-1,NA,NA,CSVASGNTIYF,TGCAGCGTTGCATCTGGAAACACCATATATTTT